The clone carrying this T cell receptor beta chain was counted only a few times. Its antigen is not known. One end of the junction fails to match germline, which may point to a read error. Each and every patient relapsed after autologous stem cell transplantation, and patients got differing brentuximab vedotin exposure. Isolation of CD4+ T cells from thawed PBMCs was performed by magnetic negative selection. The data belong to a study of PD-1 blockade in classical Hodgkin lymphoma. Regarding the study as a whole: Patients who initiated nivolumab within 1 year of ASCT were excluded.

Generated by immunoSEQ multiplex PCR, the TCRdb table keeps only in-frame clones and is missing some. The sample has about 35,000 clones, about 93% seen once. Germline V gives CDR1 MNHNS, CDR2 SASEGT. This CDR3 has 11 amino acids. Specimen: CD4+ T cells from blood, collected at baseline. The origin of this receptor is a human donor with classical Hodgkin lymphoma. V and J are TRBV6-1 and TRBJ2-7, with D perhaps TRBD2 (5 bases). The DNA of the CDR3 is TGTGCCAGCAGTGAAGGGAGGCTAGTGAACTTC. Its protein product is CASSEGRLVNF.